This T cell receptor (beta chain) derives from a study of post-analysis software for immune sequencing data. Presence of unique molecular identifiers characterized the TCR beta cDNA libraries. TCRdb independently ran MiXCR on the PCR reads; one entry per CDR3 protein. Of some 890,000 distinct CDR3 sequences listed, roughly 50% are singletons. This clonotype was counted only a few times. As yet, its antigen is unknown. Study-wide points: F-measure co-clustering was strong for batch-matched samples. Relative to controls, patients with multiple sclerosis showed significantly lower normalized Chao1 diversity.

Sequencing was done on a sample of blood. The sequence was collected from a girl between 5 and 17 years old with multiple sclerosis.

CDR3 nucleotides: TGCGCCAGCAGACCCATTGACAGGGACCATGAGCAGTTCTTC. This sequence encodes CASRPIDRDHEQFF. The chain is built from TRBV5-1 and TRBJ2-1; the match to TRBD1 covers 7 bases. Germline loops: CDR1 SGHRS, CDR2 YFSETQ. Trimming took 5 bases from V and 8 from J; bases not matched to a gene: 10. The CDR3 sequence is 14 residues long.